This entry lists 2 T cell receptor beta chains sequenced from one sample in a study of blood T cell repertoires in COVID-19. Some clones are missing from TCRdb's copy, which holds only in-frame ones; the method was immunoSEQ multiplex PCR. The sample shows nearly 400,000 clones, roughly 90% of them seen only once. Sequenced material: PBMCs or T cells enriched from blood (not recorded which). All receptors derive from a woman aged 30 to 39 who had recovered from COVID-19.

V is TRBV7-2 and J is TRBJ1-5; D is unclear. Trimming stripped 2 bases from V and 9 bases from J, with 11 bases between. This CDR3 comprises 13 residues. Germline lookup yields CDR1 SGHTA and CDR2 FQGNSA. CDR3 in DNA: TGTGCCAGCAGCTTAAGTAGGCGGCGGCCCCAGCATTTT. It codes for CASSLSRRRPQHF.

This chain links TRBV1 with TRBJ1-6; TRBD1, the table's D call, was not compared with the DNA. TRBV1 has pseudogene status. The CDR3 totals 14 residues. CDR3 in DNA: TGCACCAGCAGGGTGGACAGTCCGAATTCACCCCTCCACTTT. As protein: CTSRVDSPNSPLHF.